This TCR beta chain was documented in a study of PD-1 blockade in classical Hodgkin lymphoma. Overall study context: Nivolumab dosed at 3 mg/kg went to patients intravenously every 2 weeks.

Documented time point: cycle 4 day 1 (C4D1), after 6 weeks of nivolumab. Relapses following autologous stem cell transplantation were seen in all patients, with brentuximab vedotin exposure varying. CD4+ T cells were purified from thawed PBMCs by negative selection. Produced via immunoSEQ multiplex PCR; TCRdb's table is partial and in-frame only. The sample carries around 18,000 clones, 65% to 80% recorded once. This CDR3 contains 17 residues. Germline V gene sequence: CDR1 SGHAT, CDR2 FQNNGV. The ends lost 5 bases at V and 5 bases at J; junction bases unmatched: 16. On this clone: The antigen is not known.

Study-level points and caveats: Exclusion was applied to patients who started nivolumab under 1 year after ASCT. Complete responders entered with baseline diversity on par with newly diagnosed patients, the results showed. Compared with healthy donors, newly diagnosed patients reportedly showed lower baseline TCR diversity.

The chain couples TRBV11-2 to TRBJ2-5; 8 bases agree with TRBD1. The receptor comes from a human donor with classical Hodgkin lymphoma. The sequences come from CD4+ T cells from blood, collected before the fourth cycle of nivolumab. CDR3 sequence: CASSDGDRTGWMETQYF. As DNA, the CDR3 is TGTGCCAGCAGCGATGGGGACAGGACCGGTTGGATGGAGACCCAGTACTTC.